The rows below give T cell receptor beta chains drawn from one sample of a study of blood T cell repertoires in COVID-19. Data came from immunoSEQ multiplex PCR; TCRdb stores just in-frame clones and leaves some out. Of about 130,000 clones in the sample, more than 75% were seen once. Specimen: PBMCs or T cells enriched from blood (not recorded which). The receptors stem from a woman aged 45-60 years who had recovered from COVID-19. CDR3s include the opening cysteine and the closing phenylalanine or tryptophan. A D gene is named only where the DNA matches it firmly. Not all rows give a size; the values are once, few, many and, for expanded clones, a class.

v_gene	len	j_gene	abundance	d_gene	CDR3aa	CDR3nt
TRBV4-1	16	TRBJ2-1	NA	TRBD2	CASERSGRSSYNEQFF	TGCGCCAGCGAACGTAGCGGGAGGAGCTCCTACAATGAGCAGTTCTTC
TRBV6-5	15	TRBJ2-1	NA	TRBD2	CASTSGTRTPNEQFF	TGTGCCAGCACCAGCGGGACGAGGACGCCCAATGAGCAGTTCTTC
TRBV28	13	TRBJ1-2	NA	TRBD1	CASRKGQNYGYTF	TGTGCCAGCAGAAAGGGACAGAACTATGGCTACACCTTC
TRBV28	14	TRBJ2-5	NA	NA	CASSLTGGGETQYF	TGTGCCAGCAGTTTGACCGGTGGCGGAGAGACCCAGTACTTC
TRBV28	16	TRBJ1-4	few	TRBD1	CASSRQGRGTNEKLFF	TGTGCCAGCAGTCGACAGGGAAGAGGAACTAATGAAAAACTGTTTTTT
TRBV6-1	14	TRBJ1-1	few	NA	CASSEVLGAVEAFF	TGTGCCAGCAGTGAGGTTTTGGGGGCGGTGGAAGCTTTCTTT
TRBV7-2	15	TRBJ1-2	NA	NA	CASSSLGGSPYGYTF	TGTGCCAGCAGCTCTCTTGGAGGGAGCCCCTATGGCTACACCTTC
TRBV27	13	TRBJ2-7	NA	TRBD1	CASSSQGGYEQYF	TGTGCCAGCAGTTCACAGGGGGGATACGAGCAGTACTTC
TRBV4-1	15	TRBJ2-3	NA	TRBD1	CASSPRGQVTDTQYF	TGCGCCAGCAGCCCCAGGGGGCAGGTGACAGATACGCAGTATTTT
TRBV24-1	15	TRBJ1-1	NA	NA	CATSDPTGSDTEAFF	TGTGCCACCAGTGATCCTACAGGGTCGGACACTGAAGCTTTCTTT
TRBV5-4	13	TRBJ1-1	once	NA	CASSLVARTEAFF	TGTGCCAGCAGCTTGGTTGCTAGGACTGAAGCTTTCTTT
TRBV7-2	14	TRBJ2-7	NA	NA	CASSHRLNIHEQYF	TGTGCCAGCAGCCATCGACTAAATATCCACGAGCAGTACTTC
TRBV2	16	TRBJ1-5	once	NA	CASSEYVGRSNQPQHF	TGTGCCAGCAGTGAGTACGTGGGCCGGAGCAATCAGCCCCAGCATTTT
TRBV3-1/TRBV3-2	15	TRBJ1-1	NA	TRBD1	CASSLDRGWTTEAFF	TGTGCCAGCAGCCTCGACAGGGGCTGGACGACTGAAGCTTTCTTT
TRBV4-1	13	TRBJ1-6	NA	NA	CASSQDRVPPLHF	TGCGCCAGCAGCCAAGATCGAGTGCCACCCCTCCACTTT
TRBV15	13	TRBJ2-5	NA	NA	CATSRERGETQYF	TGTGCCACCAGCAGAGAACGGGGAGAGACCCAGTACTTC
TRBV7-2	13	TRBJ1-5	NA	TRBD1	CASSLGQGQPQHF	TGTGCCAGCAGCTTGGGACAGGGTCAGCCCCAGCATTTT
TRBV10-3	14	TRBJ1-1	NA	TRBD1	CAISEEGALTEAFF	TGTGCCATCAGTGAAGAGGGGGCACTCACTGAAGCTTTCTTT
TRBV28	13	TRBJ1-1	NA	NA	CAITLGGMSEAFF	TGTGCCATTACCCTAGGGGGTATGTCTGAAGCTTTCTTT
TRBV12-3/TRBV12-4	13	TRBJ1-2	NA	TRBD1	CASRRQGFDGYTF	TGTGCCAGCAGACGACAGGGTTTTGATGGCTACACCTTC
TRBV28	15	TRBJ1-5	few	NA	CASIPASVRDQPQHF	TGTGCCAGCATTCCAGCCTCCGTACGGGATCAGCCCCAGCATTTT
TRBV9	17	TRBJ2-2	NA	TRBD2	CASRSGGGTSTTGELFF	TGTGCCAGCCGCTCCGGGGGGGGGACTAGCACAACCGGGGAGCTGTTTTTT
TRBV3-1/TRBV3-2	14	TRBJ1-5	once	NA	CASSQAGGDQPQHF	TGTGCCAGCAGCCAAGCGGGGGGCGATCAGCCCCAGCATTTT
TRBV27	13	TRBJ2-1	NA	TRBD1	CASSLGTDNEQFF	TGTGCCAGCAGCCTCGGGACAGACAATGAGCAGTTCTTC
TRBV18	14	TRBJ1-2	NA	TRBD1	CASSPDRDSYGYTF	TGTGCCAGCTCACCAGACCGGGACAGCTATGGCTACACCTTC
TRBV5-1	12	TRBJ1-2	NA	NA	CASTRDNYGYTF	TGCGCCAGCACCCGGGATAACTATGGCTACACCTTC
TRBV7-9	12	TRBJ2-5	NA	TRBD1	CASSGFRDRKHF	TGTGCCAGCAGCGGGTTCCGGGACAGGAAGCACTTC
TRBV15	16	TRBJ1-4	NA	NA	CATKVTGRGANEKLFF	TGTGCCACCAAGGTAACAGGGCGCGGCGCTAATGAAAAACTGTTTTTT
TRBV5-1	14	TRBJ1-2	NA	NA	CASSYSQVQDGYTF	TGCGCCAGCAGTTATAGTCAGGTCCAGGATGGCTACACCTTC
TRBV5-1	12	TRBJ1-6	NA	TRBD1	CASSPQGEPLHF	TGCGCCAGCAGCCCTCAGGGGGAACCCCTCCACTTT
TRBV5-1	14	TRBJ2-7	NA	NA	CASSLAGTNYEQYF	TGCGCCAGCAGCTTGGCCGGGACAAACTACGAGCAGTACTTC
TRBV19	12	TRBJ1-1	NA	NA	CASSIPGTEAFF	TGTGCCAGTAGTATTCCAGGGACTGAAGCTTTCTTT
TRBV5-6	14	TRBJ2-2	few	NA	CASSLWTPTGELFF	TGTGCCAGCAGCCTATGGACACCCACCGGGGAGCTGTTTTTT
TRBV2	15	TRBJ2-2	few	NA	CASSDEAHNTGELFF	TGTGCCAGCAGTGATGAGGCCCACAACACCGGGGAGCTGTTTTTT
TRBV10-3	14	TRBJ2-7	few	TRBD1	CATVRGQGSYEQYF	TGTGCCACCGTTCGCGGACAGGGGAGCTACGAGCAGTACTTC
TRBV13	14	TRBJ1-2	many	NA	CASSHRQALYGYTF	TGTGCCAGCAGCCATAGACAGGCCCTATATGGCTACACCTTC
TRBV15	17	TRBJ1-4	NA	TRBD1	CATSSFGRGQGNEKLFF	TGTGCCACCAGCAGTTTCGGTAGGGGACAGGGTAATGAAAAACTGTTTTTT
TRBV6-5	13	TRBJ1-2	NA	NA	CASSYAQGYGYTF	TGTGCCAGCAGTTACGCGCAGGGCTATGGCTACACCTTC
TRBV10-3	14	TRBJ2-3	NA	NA	CAISESSGTDTQYF	TGTGCCATCAGTGAGTCGTCGGGTACAGATACGCAGTATTTT
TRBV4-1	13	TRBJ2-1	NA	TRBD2	CASSLGLDNEQFF	TGCGCCAGCAGCCTGGGACTAGACAATGAGCAGTTCTTC
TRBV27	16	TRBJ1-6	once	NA	CASSLSWSSYNSPLHF	TGTGCCAGCAGTTTGTCGTGGAGCTCCTATAATTCACCCCTCCACTTT
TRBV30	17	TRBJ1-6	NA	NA	CAWIRGRPSSYNSPLHF	TGTGCCTGGATCAGGGGACGCCCGAGCTCCTATAATTCACCCCTCCACTTT
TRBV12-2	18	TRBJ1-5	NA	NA	CASRFDRNQIFSNQPQHF	TGTGCAAGTCGCTTTGACAGGAATCAAATCTTTAGCAATCAGCCCCAGCATTTT
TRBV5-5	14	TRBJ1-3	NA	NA	CASSGTNTGNTIYF	TGTGCCAGCAGCGGTACAAATACGGGAAACACCATATATTTT
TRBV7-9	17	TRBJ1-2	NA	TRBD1	CASSSAAGGVYLDGYTF	TGTGCCAGCAGCTCCGCGGCAGGGGGCGTTTATTTGGATGGCTACACCTTC
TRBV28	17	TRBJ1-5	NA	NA	CASSLLQGMAHNQPQHF	TGTGCCAGCAGTCTTCTACAGGGTATGGCCCACAATCAGCCCCAGCATTTT
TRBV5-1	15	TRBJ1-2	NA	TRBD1	CASSPRQGADYGYTF	TGCGCCAGCAGCCCTAGGCAGGGGGCGGACTATGGCTACACCTTC
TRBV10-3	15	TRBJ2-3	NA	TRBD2	CAISDGTTKADTQYF	TGTGCCATCAGTGATGGGACTACCAAGGCAGATACGCAGTATTTT
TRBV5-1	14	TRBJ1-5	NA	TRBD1	CASSPGQGCGAQHF	TGCGCCAGCAGCCCCGGACAGGGCTGTGGGGCCCAGCATTTT
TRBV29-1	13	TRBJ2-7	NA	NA	CSARRSGSYEQYF	TGCAGCGCACGACGTTCAGGGTCTTACGAGCAGTACTTC
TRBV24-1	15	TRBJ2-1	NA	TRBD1	CATSGGQGTYNEQFF	TGTGCCACCAGTGGGGGACAGGGGACCTACAATGAGCAGTTCTTC
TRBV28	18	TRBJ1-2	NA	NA	CASSSSPGGSGRTYGYTF	TGTGCCAGCAGTTCATCCCCTGGTGGTTCCGGGCGGACTTATGGCTACACCTTC
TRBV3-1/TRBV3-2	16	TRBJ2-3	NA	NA	CASSQVSGISTDTQYF	TGTGCCAGCAGCCAAGTTAGCGGAATTAGCACAGATACGCAGTATTTT
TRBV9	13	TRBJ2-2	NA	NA	CASSVEAAGELFF	TGTGCCAGCAGCGTAGAAGCGGCCGGGGAGCTGTTTTTT
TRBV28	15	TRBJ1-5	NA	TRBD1	CASSLSGGINQPQHF	TGTGCCAGCAGTTTGTCAGGGGGCATCAATCAGCCCCAGCATTTT